This passage covers 12 T cell receptor beta chains from one sample sequenced in a study of blood T cells in healthy people across ages. A second PCR of 7 to 11 cycles used a sample-barcoded 5' primer and a J-beta primer mix. Using its own MiXCR run on the 5' RACE reads, TCRdb lists one record per CDR3 protein. This table holds 850,000 to 1,000,000 distinct CDR3 sequences, roughly 51% found once. Sequences were obtained from blood. The source is a woman in her fifties or sixties in good health.

On this clonotype: Germline and junction disagree at one end, which may indicate a read error. The genes are TRBV20-1 and TRBJ2-5; 7 nucleotides align to TRBD1. Per the germline V gene, CDR1 is DFQATT and CDR2 is SNEGSKA (reference sequence). CDR3 size: 13 residues. The chain's CDR3 is CSARDSLLWTQYF. The CDR3 DNA reads TGCAGCGCTAGGGACAGTTTACTATGGACCCAGTACTTC.

This rearrangement joins TRBV7-3 to TRBJ2-6; the match to TRBD2 covers 9 bases. Germline-derived CDR1 and CDR2 are SGHTA and FQGTGA. The CDR3 runs to 18 residues. V lost 4 bases and J lost 1; bases outside the gene matches: 8. This chain's CDR3 is CASSSQAGGPSGANVLTF. The CDR3 region has the DNA TGTGCCAGCAGCTCCCAGGCGGGAGGGCCTTCTGGGGCCAACGTCCTGACTTTC.

J is TRBJ2-5 and V is TRBV18, with TRBD1 matching over 9 bases. The CDR3 sequence is 14 residues long. In germline, CDR1 is KGHSH, CDR2 LQKENI. Trimming took 5 bases from V and 6 from J; bases not matched to a gene: 7. This CDR3 is CASSSPGQGKTQYF. The CDR3 nucleotides read TGTGCCAGCTCATCCCCGGGACAGGGAAAGACCCAGTACTTC.

The genes are TRBV6-5 and TRBJ2-2, with D possibly being TRBD2 (6 bases). Trimming shortened V by 8 bases and J by 4 bases, and 17 bases separated the two germline ends. Germline CDR1 is MNHEY and CDR2 is SVGAGI. The CDR3 extends over 15 amino acids. The CDR3 DNA sequence: TGTGCCAGCGTGAGGCGGGGCGCGAGCACCGGGGAGCTGTTTTTT. This sequence encodes CASVRRGASTGELFF.

There are a few counts of this clonotype. The chain recombines TRBV3-1 with TRBJ2-5, with D uncertain. CDR3 length: 13 amino acids. V gave up 1 base and J gave up 7 bases, with 10 bases separating them. Germline V gene lookup returns CDR1 LGHDT and CDR2 YNNKEL (reference sequence). CDR3 loop: CASSQVITRTQYF. CDR3 nucleotide sequence: TGTGCCAGCAGCCAAGTAATTACAAGGACCCAGTACTTC.

This clonotype was observed a handful of times. The rearrangement joins TRBV20-1 to TRBJ1-1, with a tentative D call TRBD1 (6 bases). CDR3 length: 18 amino acids. The V gene lost 0 bases and the J gene lost 0 bases, with 20 bases spanning the gap. Germline V gene sequence: CDR1 DFQATT, CDR2 SNEGSKA (reference sequence). CDR3 DNA: TGCAGTGCTAGAGAGGTAGGGGGGGAAAGGGTTGTGAACACTGAAGCTTTCTTT. This translates into CSAREVGGERVVNTEAFF.

In its sample, this clonotype was seen many times. The rearrangement joins TRBV29-1 to TRBJ2-5, with TRBD2 identical over 13 bases. Unmatched junction bases numbered 12, after V lost 7 bases and J lost 4 bases. Germline V gives CDR1 SQVTM, CDR2 ANQGSEA. The CDR3 is made up of 16 amino acids. The CDR3 DNA reads as TGCAGCGCCGCACCCGGACTAGCGGGAGTCGGAGAGACCCAGTACTTC. This encodes CSAAPGLAGVGETQYF.

This chain joins TRBV3-1 and TRBJ2-7; 9 bases are shared with TRBD1. The length of the CDR3 is 15 residues. Per the germline V gene, CDR1 is LGHDT and CDR2 is YNNKEL (reference sequence). The V segment lost 0 bases and the J segment 4 bases; nucleotides outside the gene matches: 4. The CDR3 loop reads CASSQDGTGRYEQYF. The CDR3 DNA reads as TGTGCCAGCAGCCAAGATGGGACAGGGAGGTACGAGCAGTACTTC.

This clonotype was observed once. The chain recombines TRBV28 with TRBJ2-1, with a weak D call TRBD2 (5 bases). Matching the DNA end better, TRBJ2-7 makes the J call doubtful. The CDR3 length is 14 residues. Germline V gene sequence: CDR1 MDHEN, CDR2 SYDVKM. The CDR3 DNA reads TGTGCCAGCATTGATAGGAGGTCTTACAATGAGCAGTACTTC. It codes for CASIDRRSYNEQYF.

This clonotype has more than one count but fewer than ten. The chain uses TRBV4-3 and TRBJ2-3; D uncertain. This CDR3 is 13 amino acids long. Germline CDR1 and CDR2: LGHNA and YSLEER. V lost 8 bases to trimming and J lost 6 bases, with 15 bases between them. This chain's CDR3 is CASSAINGDTQYF. For the CDR3, the DNA is TGCGCCAGCTCCGCCATAAACGGGGATACGCAGTATTTT.

This sequence joins TRBV7-3 and TRBJ2-7; a weak D match, TRBD2 (5 bases). The DNA matches TRBJ2-5 better at its end, which makes the J call doubtful. Germline V CDR1 and CDR2: SGHTA, FQGTGA. The CDR3 is 16 amino acids. The CDR3 is CASSLTPKAGQETQYF. CDR3 nucleotides: TGTGCCAGCAGCTTAACTCCCAAGGCGGGCCAAGAGACCCAGTACTTC.

Of note for this clonotype: A read error may produce the germline difference seen at one junction end. CDR3 nucleotide sequence: TGCGCCAACAGCCTTGTGGCTAGCGCGGCCGAGCAGTACTTC. Translation gives CANSLVASAAEQYF. This sequence joins TRBV4-1 and TRBJ2-4; the D gene is possibly TRBD2 (6 bases). The J call may be incorrect, as the DNA end agrees better with TRBJ2-7. The CDR3 runs 14 residues. Germline values: CDR1 MGHRA, CDR2 YSYEKL.